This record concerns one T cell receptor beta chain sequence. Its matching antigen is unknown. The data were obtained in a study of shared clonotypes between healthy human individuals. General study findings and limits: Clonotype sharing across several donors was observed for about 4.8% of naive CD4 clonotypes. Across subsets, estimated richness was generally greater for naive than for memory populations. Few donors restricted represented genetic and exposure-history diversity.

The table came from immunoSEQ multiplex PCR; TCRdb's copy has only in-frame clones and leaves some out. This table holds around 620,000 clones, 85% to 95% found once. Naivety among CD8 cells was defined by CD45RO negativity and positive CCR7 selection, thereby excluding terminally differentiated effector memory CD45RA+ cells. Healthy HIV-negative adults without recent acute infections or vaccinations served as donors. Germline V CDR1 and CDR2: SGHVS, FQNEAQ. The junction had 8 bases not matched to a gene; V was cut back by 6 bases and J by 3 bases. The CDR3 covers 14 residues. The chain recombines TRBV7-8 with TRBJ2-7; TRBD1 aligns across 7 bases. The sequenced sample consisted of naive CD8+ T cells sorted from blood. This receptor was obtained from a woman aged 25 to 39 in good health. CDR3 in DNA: TGTGCCAGCAGAGGACGGGACAGAAACTACGAGCAGTACTTC. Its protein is CASRGRDRNYEQYF.